A selection of T cell receptor beta chains follows, all from one sample in a study of T cells in Graves' hyperthyroidism and ophthalmopathy. TCRdb reprocessed the multiplex PCR reads via MiXCR and lists one record per CDR3 protein. The repertoire holds roughly 350,000 distinct CDR3 sequences, with 12% to 15% as singletons. Sequenced sample: blood. These receptors were obtained from a middle-aged woman with Graves' ophthalmopathy. Each CDR3 is given with its conserved first and last residue. D genes are given only for firm matches. Expanded clones are given a class, and other clones once, few, many or no size at all.

j_call d_call v_call clone_size cdr3_aa cdr3_nt
TRBJ1-2 - TRBV2 many CASSVRLRAGYTF TGTGCCAGCAGTGTTCGGTTGAGGGCCGGCTACACCTTC
TRBJ2-7 - TRBV29-1 - CSVAGAPREQYF TGCAGCGTTGCGGGGGCCCCCCGCGAGCAGTACTTC
TRBJ2-5 - TRBV20-1 many CSAGTAGLTLGETQYF TGCAGTGCTGGGACAGCGGGACTAACTCTTGGAGAGACCCAGTACTTC
TRBJ2-1 - TRBV12-3/TRBV12-4 many CASSLGQPQFF TGTGCCAGCAGTTTAGGACAGCCCCAGTTCTTC
TRBJ1-4 TRBD1 TRBV2 many CASSESGTEDEKLFF TGTGCCAGCAGTGAATCCGGGACAGAGGATGAAAAACTGTTTTTT
TRBJ1-1 - TRBV20-1 many CSARDHWNTEAFF TGCAGTGCTAGAGATCATTGGAACACTGAAGCTTTCTTT
TRBJ2-7 TRBD2 TRBV20-1 many CSASWTSLINEQYF TGCAGTGCTTCGTGGACTAGCTTGATTAACGAGCAGTACTTC
TRBJ1-5 - TRBV11-2 many CASSLAPAGPQHF TGTGCCAGCAGCTTAGCACCGGCCGGGCCCCAGCATTTT
TRBJ2-2 - TRBV12-3/TRBV12-4 many CASSFNRAGGELFF TGTGCCAGCAGTTTTAACAGGGCGGGCGGGGAGCTGTTTTTT
TRBJ1-4 - TRBV11-2 few CASSPLGGWGAGTTNEKLFF TGTGCCAGCAGCCCGTTGGGAGGGTGGGGGGCAGGGACAACTAATGAAAAACTGTTTTTT
TRBJ2-4 TRBD1 TRBV2 many CASSEAPGQLNIQYF TGTGCCAGCAGTGAAGCGCCGGGACAGTTAAACATTCAGTACTTC
TRBJ2-7 - TRBV11-3 few CASSLGSRSHYEQYF TGTGCCAGCAGCTTAGGATCCCGATCCCACTACGAGCAGTACTTC
TRBJ2-5 - TRBV18 few CASSPRRSETQYF TGTGCCAGCTCACCACGACGGTCAGAGACCCAGTACTTC
TRBJ1-1 TRBD1 TRBV28 many CASSSNPTGGLEAFF TGTGCCAGCAGCTCCAACCCGACAGGGGGGCTCGAAGCTTTCTTT
TRBJ1-3 - TRBV6-6 many CASSYSQGLGGNTIYF TGTGCCAGCAGTTACTCTCAGGGTTTAGGTGGAAACACCATATATTTT
TRBJ2-5 TRBD2 TRBV6-1 many CASSPPTGLAGAQETQYF TGTGCCAGCAGTCCGCCGACAGGACTAGCGGGGGCCCAAGAGACCCAGTACTTC
TRBJ1-1 TRBD1 TRBV28 - CASSFVSGTGGEIEAFF TGTGCCAGCAGTTTTGTTTCGGGGACAGGGGGGGAAATTGAAGCTTTCTTT
TRBJ1-5 - TRBV2 many CASSARGTQPQHF TGTGCCAGCAGTGCCAGGGGCACTCAGCCCCAGCATTTT
TRBJ1-2 - TRBV6-1 many CASSLGHGGYTF TGTGCCAGCAGCCTGGGACACGGTGGCTACACCTTC
TRBJ2-1 TRBD2 TRBV19 - CASSISTSGFQFF TGTGCCAGTAGTATCTCGACTAGCGGTTTTCAGTTCTTC
TRBJ2-1 TRBD2 TRBV14 few CASSQATGEGTEQFF TGTGCCAGCAGCCAAGCCACGGGGGAGGGAACGGAGCAGTTCTTC
TRBJ1-1 TRBD1 TRBV12-5 many CASGLRDRGVTEAFF TGTGCTAGTGGTCTCCGGGACAGGGGGGTCACTGAAGCTTTCTTT
TRBJ2-7 - TRBV5-5 many CASTGGADSYEQYF TGTGCCAGCACCGGAGGTGCAGACTCCTACGAGCAGTACTTC
TRBJ1-1 - TRBV3-1 many CASSQMSNTEAFF TGTGCCAGCAGCCAAATGTCGAACACTGAAGCTTTCTTT
TRBJ1-6 - TRBV5-5 - CASSLVWHQNSPLHF TGTGCCAGCAGCTTGGTTTGGCATCAAAATTCACCCCTCCACTTT
TRBJ2-7 - TRBV7-9 few CASSLFPGRPSSYEQYF TGTGCCAGCAGCTTATTTCCAGGCAGGCCGAGCTCCTACGAGCAGTACTTC
TRBJ2-2 - TRBV7-9 - CASSPRDFGELFF TGTGCCAGCAGCCCCCGGGACTTCGGGGAGCTGTTTTTT
TRBJ2-1 TRBD2 TRBV24-1 many CATSDYPLAGGNEQFF TGTGCCACCAGTGATTATCCTTTAGCGGGGGGAAATGAGCAGTTCTTC
TRBJ1-5 - TRBV5-1 many CASSLAEGQPQHF TGCGCCAGCAGCTTGGCCGAGGGTCAGCCCCAGCATTTT
TRBJ2-3 TRBD1 TRBV7-9 - CASSRTPGQGVSDTQYF TGTGCCAGCAGCCGTACCCCAGGACAGGGGGTGTCGGATACGCAGTATTTT
TRBJ1-2 - TRBV6-1 many CASSQGTSSYTF TGTGCCAGCAGCCAGGGAACGTCGTCCTACACCTTC
TRBJ2-7 - TRBV7-9 many CASSFAQGRGEQYF TGTGCCAGCAGCTTTGCACAGGGGCGGGGGGAGCAGTACTTC
TRBJ1-5 - TRBV6-1 many CASRGELNDQPQHF TGTGCCAGCAGGGGGGAGTTAAATGATCAGCCCCAGCATTTT
TRBJ1-1 - TRBV6-6 many CASSYAQATEAFF TGTGCCAGCAGTTACGCACAGGCGACTGAAGCTTTCTTT
TRBJ2-5 TRBD1 TRBV28 few CASSLDRGNQETQYF TGTGCCAGCAGTCTAGACAGGGGCAACCAAGAGACCCAGTACTTC